The 20 T cell receptor beta chains below all came from one sample that was sequenced in a study of regulatory T cells in long-lasting Graves disease. iRepertoire HTBI primers and Arm-PCR of CDR3 regions built TCR beta libraries. From the multiplex PCR reads, TCRdb called clonotypes with MiXCR, one entry per CDR3 protein. The table includes more than 300,000 distinct CDR3 sequences, around 15% detected once. Stated time point: newly diagnosed GD, antithyroid drugs for less than 3 months. PBMC-derived RNA was used for the TCR library. This specimen was peripheral blood mononuclear cells (PBMCs), taken at new diagnosis, from a patient treated with antithyroid drugs. These receptors were obtained from a female donor with Graves disease.

This clonotype appeared many times. The chain has TRBV4-1 and TRBJ2-1; TRBD2 aligns across 10 bases. Germline V gene data show CDR1 as MGHRA and CDR2 as YSYEKL. The CDR3 runs 16 residues. Unmatched junction bases numbered 8, after V lost 7 bases and J lost 2 bases. The CDR3 region is CASTQLGLAAYNEQFF. As DNA, the CDR3 is TGCGCCAGCACCCAGCTAGGACTAGCGGCCTACAATGAGCAGTTCTTC.

Concerning this clonotype: A read error may be the cause here, since a much bigger clone is one base away. The chain couples TRBV12-3 or TRBV12-4 to TRBJ2-3, with 13 bases identical to TRBD2. The V segment lost 5 bases and the J segment 0 bases; nucleotides outside the gene matches: 14. The CDR3 spans 20 residues. The CDR3 loop is CASSVGTSGTDSFSTDTQYF. The DNA for the CDR3 is TGTGCCAGCAGTGTAGGGACTAGCGGGACCGACTCATTTAGCACAGATACGCAGTATTTT.

DNA of the CDR3: TGCGCCAGCAGCTGGACGACTAGCGGGGGGGCAGGAGATACGCAGTATTTT. Translated: CASSWTTSGGAGDTQYF. The chain is built from TRBV5-1 and TRBJ2-3, with 14 bases that match TRBD2. Germline V lookup: CDR1 SGHRS, CDR2 YFSETQ. There are 17 residues in the CDR3. With 3 bases clipped from V and 5 bases from J, the junction kept 8 bases outside the gene matches.

The table lists this clonotype with a few counts. This sequence joins TRBV6-2 or TRBV6-3 and TRBJ2-3; TRBD2 matches at 7 bases. The J call may not be correct, given that the DNA end is closer to TRBJ2-5. The CDR3 totals 15 residues. CDR1 and CDR2 (germline): MNHEY, SVGEGT. For the CDR3, the DNA is TGTGCCAGCACCCCTTTGGGCGGGAGTAGTGAGACCCAGTACTTC. Translation gives CASTPLGGSSETQYF.

This clonotype was seen ten or more times. The chain joins TRBV20-1 to TRBJ2-1; 10 nucleotides line up with TRBD2. The CDR3 is made up of 17 amino acids. Germline V gene data show CDR1 as DFQATT and CDR2 as SNEGSKA (reference sequence). The ends lost 5 bases at V and 8 bases at J; junction bases unmatched: 18. The CDR3, as DNA: TGCAGTGCTCCCGCTAGCGGGGGCGCGTCGAGGGGGGATGAGCAGTTCTTC. Protein: CSAPASGGASRGDEQFF.

This clonotype was found a few times. The rearrangement joins TRBV3-1 to TRBJ2-3, with 9 bases aligning to TRBD2. Per germline, CDR1 LGHDT and CDR2 YNNKEL (reference sequence). With V trimmed by 0 bases and J by 8 bases, 12 bases remained unmatched. The CDR3 has 17 amino acids. CDR3 nucleotides: TGTGCCAGCAGCCAAGATGCTAGCGGGGACTTGCGGGGTACGCAGTATTTT. It is translated as CASSQDASGDLRGTQYF.

In this sample, this clonotype turned up many times. This chain connects TRBV6-1 to TRBJ2-1, with a tentative D call TRBD1 (6 bases). Germline V gives CDR1 MNHNS, CDR2 SASEGT. V gave up 3 bases and J gave up 0 bases, with 12 bases separating them. This CDR3 contains 16 residues. The CDR3 DNA reads as TGTGCCAGCAGTGACAGGACAGCCAACTCCTACAATGAGCAGTTCTTC. Protein: CASSDRTANSYNEQFF.

The table lists this clonotype with many counts. The chain joins TRBV20-1 to TRBJ1-1; 8 bases agree with TRBD1. CDR3 size: 14 residues. The V and J ends lost 0 bases and 6 bases, in that order; junction bases with no gene match: 6. Germline V CDR1 and CDR2: DFQATT, SNEGSKA (reference sequence). The DNA for the CDR3 is TGCAGTGCTAGAGAGGGGGGACAGGACCCTGAAGCTTTCTTT. It is translated as CSAREGGQDPEAFF.

The table lists this clonotype with many counts. This chain joins TRBV28 and TRBJ1-1, with 7 bases lining up with TRBD1. V trimming: 1 base; J trimming: 11 bases; junction bases outside the gene matches: 4. Germline CDR1 MDHEN, CDR2 SYDVKM. The CDR3 totals 12 residues. The CDR3 DNA follows: TGTGCCAGCAGTTTATCAGACAGGGTGGCTTTCTTT. Translated: CASSLSDRVAFF.

This clonotype was seen a few times. The J gene is TRBJ2-1, the V gene TRBV7-9; D gene unclear. CDR1 is SEHNR and CDR2 is FQNEAQ in the germline V gene (reference sequence). Trimming left V 3 bases short and J 5 bases short, with 11 bases between. The CDR3 spans 14 residues. For the CDR3, the DNA is TGTGCCAGCAGCTTCCCCGGGCCCCACAATGAGCAGTTCTTC. It yields the protein CASSFPGPHNEQFF. The complete variable domain, with remaining parts taken from reference TRBV7-9 and TRBJ2-1, reads DTGVSQNPRHKITKRGQNVTFRCDPISEHNRLYWYRQTLGQGPEFLTYFQNEAQLEKSRLLSDRFSAERPKGSFSTLEIQRTEQGDSAMYLCASSFPGPHNEQFFGPGTRLTVL.

There are many counts of this clonotype. This chain connects TRBV12-3 or TRBV12-4 to TRBJ2-3; the match to TRBD2 covers 9 bases. The trim removed 2 bases at V and 1 base at J, leaving 10 bases unmatched. The CDR3 is 18 residues long. The CDR3 nucleotides read TGTGCCAGCAGTTTACCGCTAGCGGGGATACCCGGCACAGATACGCAGTATTTT. This codes for CASSLPLAGIPGTDTQYF.

This clonotype was counted ten times or more. This chain links TRBV29-1 with TRBJ2-5, with D possibly TRBD1 on 6 matching bases. CDR1 and CDR2 from the germline V gene are SQVTM and ANQGSEA. V shed 6 bases and J shed 0 bases, with 8 bases lying between them. The CDR3 covers 12 residues. The CDR3 reads CSVQGHQETQYF. CDR3 nucleotide sequence: TGCAGCGTGCAGGGGCACCAAGAGACCCAGTACTTC.

For this clonotype: Being one base from a much bigger clone, this may be a read error. The chain carries TRBV6-2 or TRBV6-3 and TRBJ1-1, with TRBD1 identical over 7 bases. V was clipped by 5 bases and J by 4 bases; unmatched bases: 4. The CDR3 is 13 amino acids. Germline CDR1 reads MNHEY; CDR2 reads SVGEGT. The CDR3 DNA reads TGTGCCAGCAGTGACAGGGATGGCACTGAAGCTTTCTTT. As protein: CASSDRDGTEAFF.

This clonotype was found a few times. The J gene is TRBJ2-5, the V gene TRBV9; 8 positions match TRBD2. V trimming: 0 bases; J trimming: 4 bases; junction bases outside the gene matches: 11. The CDR3 sequence is 17 residues long. The germline CDR1 and CDR2 sequences are SGDLS and YYNGEE. The CDR3 region is CASSVESGTRLIETQYF. CDR3 coding DNA: TGTGCCAGCAGCGTAGAGTCGGGGACTAGGCTTATAGAGACCCAGTACTTC. The variable domain in full, with the rest retrieved from reference TRBV9 and TRBJ2-5, is DSGVTQTPKHLITATGQRVTLRCSPRSGDLSVYWYQQSLDQGLQFLIQYYNGEERAKGNILERFSAQQFPDLHSELNLSSLELGDSALYFCASSVESGTRLIETQYFGPGTRLLVL.

Ten or more counts support this clonotype. The rearrangement joins TRBV3-1 to TRBJ2-3; 9 bases map to TRBD2. Germline loops: CDR1 LGHDT, CDR2 YNNKEL (reference sequence). With V trimmed by 1 base and J by 1 base, 3 bases remained unmatched. The CDR3 length is 16 residues. DNA of the CDR3: TGTGCCAGCAGCCAAGTAGCGGGAGCGGGCACAGATACGCAGTATTTT. Its protein product is CASSQVAGAGTDTQYF.

The chain employs TRBV12-5 and TRBJ2-1, with a weak D call TRBD1 (6 bases). The CDR3 has 12 residues. CDR1 is LGHNT and CDR2 is FRNRAP in the germline V gene. V lost 6 bases and J 10 bases, leaving 13 bases between the germline ends. DNA of the CDR3: TGTGCTAGTGGCCCCTCCGGGACAGAGCAGTTCTTC. Protein product: CASGPSGTEQFF.

The gene calls are TRBV7-8 and TRBJ2-7; the match to TRBD1 covers 11 bases. With V trimmed by 1 base and J by 6 bases, 2 bases remained unmatched. The CDR3 runs to 14 residues. Germline values: CDR1 SGHVS, CDR2 FQNEAQ. The CDR3 coding sequence is TGTGCCAGCAGCTTAGGGGGGACAGGGGGCGAGCAGTACTTC. Translated, it gives CASSLGGTGGEQYF.

This clonotype was seen ten or more times. V usage is TRBV3-1 and J usage is TRBJ1-2; no definite D call. Germline CDR1 and CDR2: LGHDT and YNNKEL (reference sequence). The CDR3 has 13 amino acids. V dropped 4 bases and J dropped 3 bases, with 9 bases sitting between them. The CDR3 spells CASSLRTDYGYTF. As DNA, the CDR3 is TGTGCCAGCAGCCTTAGGACGGACTATGGCTACACCTTC.

V is TRBV6-2 or TRBV6-3 and J is TRBJ2-1, with 8 bases that match TRBD2. V gave up 2 bases and J gave up 8 bases; unmatched junction bases: 8. Germline assignment: CDR1 MNHEY and CDR2 SVGEGT. CDR3 size: 15 residues. CDR3 coding DNA: TGTGCCAGCAGTTACAGGGGGACTAGGTTCGATGAGCAGTTCTTC. Translating gives CASSYRGTRFDEQFF.

This clonotype was recorded at least ten times. The rearrangement uses TRBV4-1 and TRBJ2-1; TRBD1 agrees at 9 bases. J lost 2 bases, V lost 3 bases, and 5 bases had no gene match. Germline CDR1 is MGHRA and CDR2 is YSYEKL. The CDR3 length is 16 residues. This chain's CDR3 is CASSQEDRGPYNEQFF. The CDR3, as DNA: TGCGCCAGCAGCCAGGAGGACAGGGGCCCCTACAATGAGCAGTTCTTC.